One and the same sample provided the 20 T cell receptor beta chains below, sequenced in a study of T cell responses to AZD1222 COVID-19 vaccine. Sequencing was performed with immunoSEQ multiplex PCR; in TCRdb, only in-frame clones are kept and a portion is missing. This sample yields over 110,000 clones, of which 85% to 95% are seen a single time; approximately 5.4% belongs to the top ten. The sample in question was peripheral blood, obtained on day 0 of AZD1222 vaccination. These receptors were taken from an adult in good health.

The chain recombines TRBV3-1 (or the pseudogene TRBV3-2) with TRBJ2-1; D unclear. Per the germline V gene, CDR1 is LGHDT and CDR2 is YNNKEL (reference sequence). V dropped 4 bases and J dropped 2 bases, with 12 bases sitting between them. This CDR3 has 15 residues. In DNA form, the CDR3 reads TGTGCCAGCAGCCCGCGGCTGGGTACCTACAATGAGCAGTTCTTC. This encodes CASSPRLGTYNEQFF.

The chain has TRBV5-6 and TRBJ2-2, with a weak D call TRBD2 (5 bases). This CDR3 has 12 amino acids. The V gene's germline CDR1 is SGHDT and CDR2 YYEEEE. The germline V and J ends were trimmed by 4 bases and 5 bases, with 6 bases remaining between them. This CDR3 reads CASSSGTGELFF. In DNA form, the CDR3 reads TGTGCCAGCAGCAGCGGTACCGGGGAGCTGTTTTTT.

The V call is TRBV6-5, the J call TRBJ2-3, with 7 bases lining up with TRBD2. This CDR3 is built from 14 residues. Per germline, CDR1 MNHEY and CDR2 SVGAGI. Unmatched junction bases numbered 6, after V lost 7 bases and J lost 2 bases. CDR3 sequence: CASTGTITTDTQYF. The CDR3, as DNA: TGTGCCAGCACCGGGACTATAACCACAGATACGCAGTATTTT.

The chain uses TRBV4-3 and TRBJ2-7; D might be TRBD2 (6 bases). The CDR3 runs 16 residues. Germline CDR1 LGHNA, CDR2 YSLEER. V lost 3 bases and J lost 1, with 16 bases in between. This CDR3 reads CASSQGYPAGSYEQYF. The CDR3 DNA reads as TGCGCCAGCAGCCAGGGCTACCCGGCGGGATCCTACGAGCAGTACTTC.

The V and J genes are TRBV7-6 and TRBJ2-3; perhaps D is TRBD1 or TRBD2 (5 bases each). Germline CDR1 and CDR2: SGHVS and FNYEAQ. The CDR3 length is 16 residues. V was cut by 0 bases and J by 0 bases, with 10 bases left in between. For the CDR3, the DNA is TGTGCCAGCAGCTTAGCTCCGGGACGTAGCACAGATACGCAGTATTTT. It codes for CASSLAPGRSTDTQYF.

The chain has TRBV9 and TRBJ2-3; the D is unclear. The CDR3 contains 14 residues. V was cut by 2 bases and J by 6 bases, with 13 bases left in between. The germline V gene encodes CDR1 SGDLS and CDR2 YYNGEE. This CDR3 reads CASSVDAVLDTQYF. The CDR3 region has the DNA TGTGCCAGCAGCGTCGACGCGGTCTTGGATACGCAGTATTTT.

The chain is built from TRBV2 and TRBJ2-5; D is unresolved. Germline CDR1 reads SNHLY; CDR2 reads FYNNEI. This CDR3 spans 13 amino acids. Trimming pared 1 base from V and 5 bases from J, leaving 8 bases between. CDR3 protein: CASSEGVRETQYF. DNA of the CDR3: TGTGCCAGCAGTGAAGGGGTCAGGGAGACCCAGTACTTC.

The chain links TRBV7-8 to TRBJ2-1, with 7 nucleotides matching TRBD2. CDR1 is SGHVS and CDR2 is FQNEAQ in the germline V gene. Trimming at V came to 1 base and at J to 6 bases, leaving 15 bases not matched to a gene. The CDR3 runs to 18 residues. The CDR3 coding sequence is TGTGCCAGCAGCTTAGGTCCCTCTGTCGCGGGAGCCGGCAATGAGCAGTTCTTC. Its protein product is CASSLGPSVAGAGNEQFF.

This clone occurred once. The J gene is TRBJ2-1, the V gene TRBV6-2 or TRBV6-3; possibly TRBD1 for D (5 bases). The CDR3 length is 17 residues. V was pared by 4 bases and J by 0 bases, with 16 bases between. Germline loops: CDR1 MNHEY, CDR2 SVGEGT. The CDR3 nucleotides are TGTGCCAGCAGTTCCCACCCCAGGGTGAGCTCCTACAATGAGCAGTTCTTC. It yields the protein CASSSHPRVSSYNEQFF.

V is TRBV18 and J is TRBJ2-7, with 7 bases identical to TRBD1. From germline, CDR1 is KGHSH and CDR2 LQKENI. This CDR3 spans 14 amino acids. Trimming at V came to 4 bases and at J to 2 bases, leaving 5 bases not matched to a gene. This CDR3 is CASSQRDSAYEQYF. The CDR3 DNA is TGTGCCAGCTCACAGAGGGACAGCGCCTACGAGCAGTACTTC. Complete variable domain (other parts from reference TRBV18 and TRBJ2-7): NAGVMQNPRHLVRRRGQEARLRCSPMKGHSHVYWYRQLPEEGLKFMVYLQKENIIDESGMPKERFSAEFPKEGPSILRIQQVVRGDSAAYFCASSQRDSAYEQYFGPGTRLTVT.

The CDR3 DNA reads TGTGCCAGCAGCGGACAGGGCACTGGAGGAGACACCATATATTTT. Translating gives CASSGQGTGGDTIYF. This sequence joins TRBV6-2 or TRBV6-3 and TRBJ1-3; 8 bases map to TRBD1. Germline trimming cut 6 bases from V and 8 bases from J; bases unmatched to any gene: 12. The CDR3 loop spans 15 amino acids. Germline CDR1 is MNHEY and CDR2 is SVGEGT.

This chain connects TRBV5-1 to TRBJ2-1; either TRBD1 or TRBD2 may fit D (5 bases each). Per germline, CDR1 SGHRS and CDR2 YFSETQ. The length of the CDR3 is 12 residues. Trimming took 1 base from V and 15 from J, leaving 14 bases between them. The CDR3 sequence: CASSLFPGPGFF. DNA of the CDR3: TGCGCCAGCAGCTTGTTTCCGGGGCCAGGGTTCTTC. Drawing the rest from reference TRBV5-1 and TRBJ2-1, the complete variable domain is KAGVTQTPRYLIKTRGQQVTLSCSPISGHRSVSWYQQTPGQGLQFLFEYFSETQRNKGNFPGRFSGRQFSNSRSEMNVSTLELGDSALYLCASSLFPGPGFFGPGTRLTVL.

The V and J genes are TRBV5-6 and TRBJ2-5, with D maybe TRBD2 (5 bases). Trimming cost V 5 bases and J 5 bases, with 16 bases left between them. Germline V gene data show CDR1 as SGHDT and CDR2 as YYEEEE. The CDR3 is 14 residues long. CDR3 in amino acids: CASSPGSRGETQYF. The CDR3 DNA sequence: TGTGCCAGCAGTCCTGGGTCCAGAGGGGAGACCCAGTACTTC.

The DNA of the CDR3 is TGTGCCAGCAGTTGGTCAGAGACCCAGTACTTC. This sequence encodes CASSWSETQYF. This chain links TRBV6-2 or TRBV6-3 with TRBJ2-5; D unresolved. Germline V gene lookup returns CDR1 MNHEY and CDR2 SVGEGT. The CDR3 covers 11 residues. Trimming cost V 4 bases and J 4 bases, with 4 bases left between them.

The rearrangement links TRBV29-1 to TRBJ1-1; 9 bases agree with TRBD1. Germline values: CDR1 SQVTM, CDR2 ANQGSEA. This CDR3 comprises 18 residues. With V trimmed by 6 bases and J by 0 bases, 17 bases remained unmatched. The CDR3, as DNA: TGCAGCGTGCTGACAGGGGGTCTTGTATCGAGGATGAACACTGAAGCTTTCTTT. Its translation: CSVLTGGLVSRMNTEAFF.

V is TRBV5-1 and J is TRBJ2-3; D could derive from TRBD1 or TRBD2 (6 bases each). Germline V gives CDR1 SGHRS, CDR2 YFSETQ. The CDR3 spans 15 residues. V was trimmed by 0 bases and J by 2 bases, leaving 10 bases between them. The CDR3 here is CASSLGGAHTDTQYF. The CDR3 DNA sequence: TGCGCCAGCAGCTTGGGGGGGGCGCACACAGATACGCAGTATTTT.

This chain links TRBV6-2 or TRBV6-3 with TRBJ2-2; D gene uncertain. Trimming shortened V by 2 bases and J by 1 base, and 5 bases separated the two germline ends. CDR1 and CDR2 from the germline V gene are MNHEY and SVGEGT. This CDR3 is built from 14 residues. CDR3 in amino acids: CASSYGRNTGELFF. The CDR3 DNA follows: TGTGCCAGCAGTTACGGCCGGAACACCGGGGAGCTGTTTTTT.

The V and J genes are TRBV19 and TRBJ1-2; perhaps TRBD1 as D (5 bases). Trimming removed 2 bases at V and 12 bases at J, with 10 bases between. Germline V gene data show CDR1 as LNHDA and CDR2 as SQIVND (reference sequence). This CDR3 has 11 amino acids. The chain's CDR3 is CASSINGRDTF. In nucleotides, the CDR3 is TGTGCCAGTAGTATAAACGGCAGGGACACCTTC.

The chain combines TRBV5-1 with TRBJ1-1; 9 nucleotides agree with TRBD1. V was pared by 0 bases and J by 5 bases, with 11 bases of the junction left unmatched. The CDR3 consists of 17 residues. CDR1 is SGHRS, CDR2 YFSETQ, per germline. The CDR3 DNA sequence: TGCGCCAGCAGCTTGGCGGGACAGGGTTCTAGCACGACTGAAGCTTTCTTT. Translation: CASSLAGQGSSTTEAFF.

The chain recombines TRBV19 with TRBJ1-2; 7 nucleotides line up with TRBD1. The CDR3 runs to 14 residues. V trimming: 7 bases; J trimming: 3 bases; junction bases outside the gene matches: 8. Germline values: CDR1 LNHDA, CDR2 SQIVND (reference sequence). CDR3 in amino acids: CASKGTGDYYGYTF. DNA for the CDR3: TGTGCCAGTAAGGGAACAGGGGATTACTATGGCTACACCTTC.